The 18 T cell receptor beta chains listed next were all sequenced from one sample in a study of T-cell reconstitution after alpha-beta-depleted transplantation in children. Unique molecular identifiers tagged the TCRbeta library. TCRdb independently ran MiXCR on the PCR reads; one entry per CDR3 protein. The sample records about 420,000 distinct CDR3 sequences, 15% to 20% being singletons. Material: PBMCs, mostly from graft donor cells, obtained 360 days after TCRalphabeta/CD19-depleted stem cell transplant. The source is a boy under three years old who had a stem cell transplant for Wiskott-Aldrich syndrome, so the T cells may come from the graft donor.

This clonotype was detected only a few times. V gene TRBV28 combines with J gene TRBJ1-5; tentative D call: TRBD1 (5 bases). CDR3 size: 14 residues. Germline CDR1 MDHEN, CDR2 SYDVKM. V lost 6 bases and J 6 bases, leaving 15 bases between the germline ends. CDR3 nucleotide sequence: TGTGCCAGCAGCCCTGCAGGGTTGTTTCAGCCCCAGCATTTT. Residues: CASSPAGLFQPQHF.

This clonotype was counted a few times. The chain employs TRBV6-6 and TRBJ1-6; no clear D gene. The V and J ends lost 4 bases and 10 bases respectively, with 8 bases between them. The CDR3 loop spans 12 amino acids. In germline, CDR1 is MNHNY, CDR2 SVGAGI (reference sequence). The CDR3 DNA follows: TGTGCCAGCAGTTCCCCCGAATCACCCCTCCACTTT. The encoded protein is CASSSPESPLHF.

This clonotype showed up just a few times. This chain uses TRBV4-2 with TRBJ2-1; D is unclear. The CDR3 has 13 residues. The V end was cut by 1 base, the J end by 4 bases, with 5 bases between. Per the germline V gene, CDR1 is LGHNA and CDR2 is YNFKEQ. CDR3 protein: CASSQVSYNEQFF. The CDR3 coding sequence is TGTGCCAGCAGCCAAGTCAGTTACAATGAGCAGTTCTTC.

This clonotype turned up a few times. The V gene is TRBV25-1, the J gene TRBJ1-4; D is ambiguous. This CDR3 comprises 14 residues. CDR1 is MGHDK and CDR2 is SYGVNS in the germline V gene. Trimming removed 8 bases from V and 7 bases from J, with 17 bases in between. The CDR3: CASQKMGRGEKLFF. Here the CDR3 DNA reads TGTGCCAGCCAGAAGATGGGCCGGGGTGAAAAACTGTTTTTT.

This clonotype occurred a few times. This chain links TRBV27 with TRBJ2-6; D is unresolved. The germline V and J ends were trimmed by 4 bases and 2 bases, with 18 bases remaining between them. From germline, CDR1 is MNHEY and CDR2 SMNVEV (reference sequence). The CDR3 sequence is 18 residues long. As DNA, the CDR3 is TGTGCCAGCAGTTACAAAGCCCTACCAGGTACTGGGGCCAACGTCCTGACTTTC. Its translation: CASSYKALPGTGANVLTF.

V and J are TRBV6-5 and TRBJ2-7; 7 bases are a match to TRBD1. With 5 bases clipped from V and 4 bases from J, the junction kept 11 bases outside the gene matches. There are 15 residues in the CDR3. Per germline, CDR1 MNHEY and CDR2 SVGAGI. The CDR3 loop reads CASSTIRDSPYEQYF. The CDR3 nucleotides read TGTGCCAGCAGTACTATACGGGACAGCCCTTACGAGCAGTACTTC.

CDR3 in amino acids: CASRDTGYNEQFF. As DNA, the CDR3 is TGTGCCAGCCGGGACACCGGTTACAATGAGCAGTTCTTC. V is TRBV6-1 and J is TRBJ2-1; the D gene is possibly TRBD1 (6 bases). V lost 8 bases, J lost 4 bases, and 12 bases lay in between. Germline CDR1 MNHNS, CDR2 SASEGT. There are 13 residues in the CDR3.

In this sample, this clonotype turned up a few times. The rearrangement links TRBV29-1 to TRBJ1-1, with no clear D. The CDR3 covers 13 residues. The germline V gene has CDR1 SQVTM and CDR2 ANQGSEA. Trimming removed 4 bases from V and 6 bases from J, with 15 bases in between. This CDR3 reads CSVARPEKAEAFF. For the CDR3, the DNA is TGCAGCGTTGCGCGGCCTGAGAAGGCTGAAGCTTTCTTT.

This clonotype was found a few times. The chain links TRBV10-3 to TRBJ1-1, with no clear D. V lost 4 bases to trimming and J lost 4 bases, with 13 bases between them. Per the germline V gene, CDR1 is ENHRY and CDR2 is SYGVKD. This CDR3 spans 14 amino acids. CDR3 in amino acids: CAISGSTRGTEAFF. The CDR3 nucleotides read TGTGCCATCAGTGGATCGACTCGGGGCACTGAAGCTTTCTTT.

The chain joins TRBV28 to TRBJ2-7; maybe TRBD1 (6 bases). Deletions cut 6 bases from V and 2 bases from J, with 14 bases between. The CDR3 contains 14 residues. Germline CDR1 is MDHEN and CDR2 is SYDVKM. The CDR3 reads CASSRGQFPYEQYF. As DNA, the CDR3 is TGTGCCAGCAGCCGAGGACAGTTCCCCTACGAGCAGTACTTC. Looking up the rest from reference TRBV28 and TRBJ2-7 gives the full variable domain: DVKVTQSSRYLVKRTGEKVFLECVQDMDHENMFWYRQDPGLGLRLIYFSYDVKMKEKGDIPEGYSVSREKKERFSLILESASTNQTSMYLCASSRGQFPYEQYFGPGTRLTVT.

This clonotype was seen a handful of times. The chain recombines TRBV11-2 with TRBJ2-1; TRBD2 matches at 11 bases. This CDR3 comprises 17 residues. J lost 7 bases, V lost 3 bases, and 11 bases had no gene match. Per the germline V gene, CDR1 is SGHAT and CDR2 is FQNNGV. The CDR3 DNA follows: TGTGCCAGCAGCTTTAGTCAACTAGCGGGAGTCAGGAATGAGCAGTTCTTC. The encoded protein is CASSFSQLAGVRNEQFF. Drawing the rest from reference TRBV11-2 and TRBJ2-1, the complete variable domain is EAGVAQSPRYKIIEKRQSVAFWCNPISGHATLYWYQQILGQGPKLLIQFQNNGVVDDSQLPKDRFSAERLKGVDSTLKIQPAKLEDSAVYLCASSFSQLAGVRNEQFFGPGTRLTVL.

A few counts support this clonotype. The chain couples TRBV5-5 to TRBJ2-3; no firm D call. Germline V gives CDR1 SGHKS, CDR2 YYEKEE (reference sequence). The CDR3 spans 12 residues. The V end lost 0 bases, the J end lost 4 bases, and 3 bases lay between the germline ends. The CDR3 DNA reads TGTGCCAGCAGCTTGGACCCAGATACGCAGTATTTT. Translation gives CASSLDPDTQYF.

The chain is built from TRBV12-3 or TRBV12-4 and TRBJ2-2, with TRBD1 as a possible D gene (5 bases). CDR3 length equals 14 residues. V lost 5 bases and J lost 4, with 11 bases in between. The CDR3 nucleotides are TGTGCCAGCAGTGGCAGGGAAACCACCGGGGAGCTGTTTTTT. It codes for CASSGRETTGELFF.

This clonotype was observed a few times. V is TRBV13 and J is TRBJ2-5; 13 bases fit TRBD2. Germline trimming cut 5 bases from V and 1 base from J; bases unmatched to any gene: 4. The CDR3 runs to 16 residues. Looked up from germline, CDR1 is PRHDT and CDR2 is FYEKMQ (reference sequence). CDR3 bases: TGTGCCAGCAGCCATGGGACTAGCGGGACCCAAGAGACCCAGTACTTC. Translated: CASSHGTSGTQETQYF.

The rearrangement joins TRBV7-9 to TRBJ1-1; D uncertain. Germline V CDR1 and CDR2: SEHNR, FQNEAQ (reference sequence). The CDR3 covers 12 residues. V was cut by 0 bases and J by 10 bases, with 9 bases left in between. The CDR3 DNA is TGTGCCAGCAGCTTAGCAGTTTGGGGAGCTTTCTTT. This encodes CASSLAVWGAFF.

This clonotype was counted many times. The chain uses TRBV12-3 or TRBV12-4 and TRBJ2-1; D unresolved. CDR3 size: 13 residues. V dropped 5 bases and J dropped 8 bases, with 13 bases sitting between them. CDR3 protein: CASSPTIEDEQFF. As DNA, the CDR3 is TGTGCCAGCAGTCCCACAATAGAGGATGAGCAGTTCTTC.

A few counts support this clonotype. The gene calls are TRBV12-3 or TRBV12-4 and TRBJ2-5, with TRBD2 identical over 7 bases. This CDR3 is built from 15 residues. With V trimmed by 3 bases and J by 5 bases, 9 bases remained unmatched. As DNA, the CDR3 is TGTGCCAGCAGTTTTGGGGGGAGGGCCAGGGAGACCCAGTACTTC. Translating it yields CASSFGGRARETQYF.

The chain links TRBV15 to TRBJ1-2; TRBD1 agrees at 10 bases. Germline CDR1 reads LNHNV; CDR2 reads YYDKDF (reference sequence). This CDR3 has 17 residues. After removal of 7 bases from V and 1 base from J, the junction contained 12 bases not matched to a gene. The CDR3, as DNA: TGTGCCACCACCCCCTCCCGGGACAGGGGTGGTAACTATGGCTACACCTTC. Translation: CATTPSRDRGGNYGYTF.